Shown below are 14 T cell receptor beta chains from a single sample sequenced in a study of molecular identifiers for immune sequencing clone quantification. TCRdb reprocessed the PCR reads via MiXCR and lists one record per CDR3 protein. Found here are 550,000 to 750,000 distinct CDR3 sequences, nearly 20% of them singletons; the top ten hold 0.85%. The specimen sequenced was naive CD8+ T cells from blood, with Jurkat cell RNA spiked in. Stated subset: FACS-sorted CD8+CD4-CCR7+CD45RA+ naive T cells. The receptor source for this set is a human donor in good health. Some libraries in this study had Jurkat cell RNA spiked in.

This clonotype was observed at least ten times. The chain employs TRBV7-9 and TRBJ2-3; TRBD1 aligns across 7 bases. Germline-derived CDR1 and CDR2 are SEHNR and FQNEAQ (reference sequence). The CDR3 loop spans 15 amino acids. The V gene end was trimmed by 5 bases and the J gene end by 2 bases; junction bases not matched to a gene: 7. Here the CDR3 DNA reads TGTGCCAGCAGCGCGGCCGGGACAGACACAGATACGCAGTATTTT. Its translation is CASSAAGTDTDTQYF.

The chain uses TRBV28 and TRBJ2-5; D remains unclear. There are 10 residues in the CDR3. Trimming pared 8 bases from V and 5 bases from J, leaving 6 bases between. Looked up from germline, CDR1 is MDHEN and CDR2 is SYDVKM. The CDR3 loop reads CASLRETQYF. The CDR3 bases are TGTGCCAGCCTTCGGGAGACCCAGTACTTC.

This clonotype was recorded a few times. This chain connects TRBV3-1 to TRBJ2-1; D possibly matches TRBD1 or TRBD2 (6 bases each). V was shortened by 5 bases and J by 4 bases, with 18 bases between the two germline ends. The CDR3 covers 16 residues. Germline V gives CDR1 LGHDT, CDR2 YNNKEL (reference sequence). DNA of the CDR3: TGTGCCAGCAGCTCAAGGTGGAGGGGACATTACAATGAGCAGTTCTTC. This gives the protein CASSSRWRGHYNEQFF.

In regard to this clonotype: Being one base from a much bigger clone, this may be a read error. The chain links TRBV5-1 to TRBJ2-1; D may correspond to TRBD1 or TRBD2 (6 bases each). The CDR3 has 15 amino acids. Germline values: CDR1 SGHRS, CDR2 YFSETQ. V dropped 4 bases and J dropped 8 bases, with 19 bases sitting between them. This CDR3 reads CASSPGTGGTYEQFF. CDR3 sequence (DNA): TGCGCCAGCAGCCCGGGGACTGGCGGGACATATGAGCAGTTCTTC. Complete variable domain (other parts from reference TRBV5-1 and TRBJ2-1): KAGVTQTPRYLIKTRGQQVTLSCSPISGHRSVSWYQQTPGQGLQFLFEYFSETQRNKGNFPGRFSGRQFSNSRSEMNVSTLELGDSALYLCASSPGTGGTYEQFFGPGTRLTVL.

The sample holds many counts of this clonotype. The V gene is TRBV5-5, the J gene TRBJ2-7, with D possibly TRBD2 on 6 matching bases. Trimming shortened V by 3 bases and J by 4 bases, and 17 bases separated the two germline ends. The CDR3 totals 15 residues. In germline, CDR1 is SGHKS, CDR2 YYEKEE (reference sequence). The chain's CDR3 is CASSSLGGSSYEQYF. CDR3 nucleotide sequence: TGTGCCAGCAGCTCCTTGGGGGGTTCCTCGTACGAGCAGTACTTC.

This clonotype was observed a few times. This chain links TRBV12-3 or TRBV12-4 with TRBJ2-7; possibly TRBD1 for D (6 bases). V lost 5 bases and J 3 bases, leaving 14 bases between the germline ends. The CDR3 length is 14 residues. The CDR3 coding sequence is TGTGCCAGCAGTCCGGACGTACAGGGCTACGAGCAGTACTTC. It codes for CASSPDVQGYEQYF.

Comment on this clonotype: Being one base from a much bigger clone, this may be a read error. This chain connects TRBV27 to TRBJ2-7, with D possibly TRBD1 on 5 matching bases. Germline CDR1 reads MNHEY; CDR2 reads SMNVEV (reference sequence). The CDR3 consists of 14 residues. CDR3 loop: CASSWSRDSYGQYF. DNA for the CDR3: TGTGCCAGCAGTTGGTCCCGAGACAGCTACGGGCAGTACTTC.

This clonotype appeared many times. V and J are TRBV6-2 or TRBV6-3 and TRBJ2-1, with 8 bases identical to TRBD2. Trimming took 6 bases from V and 10 from J; bases not matched to a gene: 20. The CDR3 contains 17 residues. Germline V gene sequence: CDR1 MNHEY, CDR2 SVGEGT. The CDR3 reads CASSPTQRGPNPGEQFF. CDR3 in DNA: TGTGCCAGCAGCCCAACCCAGCGGGGGCCGAACCCAGGGGAGCAGTTCTTC.

This clonotype was seen a handful of times. This sequence joins TRBV28 and TRBJ2-7; perhaps TRBD2 as D (5 bases). There are 15 residues in the CDR3. Between the trimmed V and J ends, which lost 1 base and 1 base, there was a span of 11 bases. Germline V gene sequence: CDR1 MDHEN, CDR2 SYDVKM. The CDR3 spells CASSLSGLGSYEQYF. The CDR3, as DNA: TGTGCCAGCAGTTTATCTGGACTGGGGTCCTACGAGCAGTACTTC.

On this clonotype: A single base separates this from a much larger clone, so it may be a read error. The conserved phenylalanine or tryptophan normally closing the CDR3 is absent here, so this likely arose from a read error. V usage is TRBV10-3 and J usage is TRBJ2-3, with a tentative D call TRBD1 (6 bases). The germline CDR1 and CDR2 sequences are ENHRY and SYGVKD. This CDR3 comprises 16 residues. Trimming shortened V by 4 bases and J by 5 bases, and 19 bases separated the two germline ends. The CDR3 loop reads CAISVNREGMGDTQYL. In DNA form, the CDR3 reads TGTGCCATCAGTGTAAACAGGGAAGGAATGGGAGATACGCAGTATTTA.

This clonotype was seen only a few times. The rearrangement uses TRBV28 and TRBJ2-7, with D perhaps TRBD1 or TRBD2 (5 bases each). Per the germline V gene, CDR1 is MDHEN and CDR2 is SYDVKM. V gave up 5 bases and J gave up 5 bases, with 19 bases separating them. This CDR3 has 15 residues. CDR3 loop: CASSPRTVLGDEQYF. CDR3 nucleotides: TGTGCCAGCAGTCCACGGACCGTTTTGGGGGACGAGCAGTACTTC.

This clonotype was picked up a small number of times. This sequence joins TRBV5-5 and TRBJ2-7; either TRBD1 or TRBD2 may supply D (5 bases each). Trimming took off 2 bases at V and 0 bases at J, with 9 bases between the two ends. This CDR3 is built from 14 residues. Germline CDR1 is SGHKS and CDR2 is YYEKEE (reference sequence). The CDR3: CASSFGDVSYEQYF. The CDR3 region has the DNA TGTGCCAGCAGCTTTGGGGACGTCTCCTACGAGCAGTACTTC.

The sample holds a few counts of this clonotype. CDR3 residues: CASIQGAGPYEQYF. The CDR3 nucleotides are TGTGCCAGCATCCAGGGCGCCGGACCCTACGAGCAGTACTTC. The rearrangement links TRBV27 to TRBJ2-7; possible D gene TRBD1, 5 bases. V lost 7 bases, J lost 2 bases, and 15 bases lay in between. The CDR3 consists of 14 residues. Germline V gene sequence: CDR1 MNHEY, CDR2 SMNVEV (reference sequence).

Regarding this clonotype: This may arise from a read error, as a much more abundant clone is one base away. The chain joins TRBV6-5 to TRBJ1-1; D call uncertain. This CDR3 has 14 residues. Germline-derived CDR1 and CDR2 are MNHEY and SVGAGI. In DNA form, the CDR3 reads TGTGCCAGCAGTGCCTCCGGGGTCCACACTGAAGCTTCCTTT. As protein: CASSASGVHTEASF.